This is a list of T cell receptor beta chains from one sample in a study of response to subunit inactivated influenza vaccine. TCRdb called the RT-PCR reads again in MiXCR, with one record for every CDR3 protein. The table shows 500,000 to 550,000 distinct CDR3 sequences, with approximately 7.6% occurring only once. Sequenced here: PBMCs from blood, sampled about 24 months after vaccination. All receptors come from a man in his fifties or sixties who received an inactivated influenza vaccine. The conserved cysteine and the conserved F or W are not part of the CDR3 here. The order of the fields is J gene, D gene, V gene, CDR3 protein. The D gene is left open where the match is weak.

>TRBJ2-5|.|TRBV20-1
SASGKTQY
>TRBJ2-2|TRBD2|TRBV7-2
ASRRNSGGANGELF
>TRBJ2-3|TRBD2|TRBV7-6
ASSRRPSGAISSTDTQY
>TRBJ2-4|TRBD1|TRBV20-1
SASSWTGVAKNIQY
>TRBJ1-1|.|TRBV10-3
AISESGLTGNTEAF
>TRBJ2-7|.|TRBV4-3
ASSQDPPPGLSSYEQY
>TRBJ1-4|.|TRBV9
ASSPRTVPGEKLF
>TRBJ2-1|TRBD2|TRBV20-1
SAKLAGDYNEQF
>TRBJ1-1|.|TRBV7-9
ASSPPQTDMNTEAF
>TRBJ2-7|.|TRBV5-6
ASSRTFYEQY
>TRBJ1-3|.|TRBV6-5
ASSYSIVDSSSNTIY
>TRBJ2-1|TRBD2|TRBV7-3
ASSLEGLAGAYNEQF
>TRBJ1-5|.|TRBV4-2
ASSQDVEGFEPQH
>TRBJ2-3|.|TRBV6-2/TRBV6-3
ASRSYRGFRTDTQY
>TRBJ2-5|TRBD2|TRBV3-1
ASSQGVAGGQETQY
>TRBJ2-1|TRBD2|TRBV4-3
ASSHTGTSGMRRNEQF
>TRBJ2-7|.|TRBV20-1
SARDPRTYEQY
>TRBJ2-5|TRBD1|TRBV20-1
SAPQGGETQY
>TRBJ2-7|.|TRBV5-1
PSSPNPGPTSYEQY
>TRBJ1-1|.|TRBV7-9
ASSRTGRSPMEAF
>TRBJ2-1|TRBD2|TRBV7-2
ASTHVAGTFNEQF
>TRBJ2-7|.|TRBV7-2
ASSLGGGYSSYEQY
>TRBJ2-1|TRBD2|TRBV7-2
ASSLVVDPSGNLT
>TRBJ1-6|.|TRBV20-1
SAREGGNSPLH